These 22 T cell receptor beta chains came from one sample sequenced in a study of T cells in Graves' hyperthyroidism and ophthalmopathy. Amplification of TCR beta CDR3 regions used RNA as the template. The HTBI primer set drove a first-round RT-PCR of the TCR CDR3. TCRdb passed the multiplex PCR reads through MiXCR, listing each CDR3 protein once. The top ten hold 20% to 30% of the sample, which has more than 100,000 distinct CDR3 sequences, 45% to 50% seen once. Sequences were obtained from blood. Receptors originate from a man in his forties with Graves' hyperthyroidism.

The table lists this clonotype with a few counts. This sequence joins TRBV27 and TRBJ2-7, with 13 nucleotides matching TRBD2. J lost 2 bases, V lost 5 bases, and 6 bases had no gene match. The CDR3 covers 16 residues. The germline V gene has CDR1 MNHEY and CDR2 SMNVEV (reference sequence). CDR3 in amino acids: CASSREGLAGPYEQYF. Written as DNA, the CDR3 is TGTGCCAGCAGTCGGGAGGGACTAGCGGGGCCCTACGAGCAGTACTTC.

There are many counts of this clonotype. The rearrangement uses TRBV5-5 and TRBJ2-3, with D hard to call. Per germline, CDR1 SGHKS and CDR2 YYEKEE (reference sequence). The length of the CDR3 is 15 residues. V was trimmed by 4 bases and J by 2 bases, leaving 14 bases between them. Here the CDR3 reads CASSKDPPNTDTQYF. CDR3 nucleotide sequence: TGTGCCAGCAGCAAGGATCCACCAAACACAGATACGCAGTATTTT.

This clonotype was recorded many times. The CDR3 bases are TGTGCCAGCAGTATCACTAGCGGAGGGGACGGTACGCAGTATTTT. It yields the protein CASSITSGGDGTQYF. The chain combines TRBV12-3 or TRBV12-4 with TRBJ2-3, with TRBD2 identical over 8 bases. After removal of 5 bases from V and 8 bases from J, the junction contained 12 bases not matched to a gene. The CDR3 length is 15 residues.

This clonotype was seen once. The junction and the germline gene differ at one end; a read error may be behind it. This chain connects TRBV24-1 to TRBJ1-1; D perhaps matches TRBD1 (5 bases). This CDR3 region has 11 residues. Germline V lookup: CDR1 KGHDR, CDR2 SFDVKD. This CDR3 is CATSRSKGSPF. The CDR3, as DNA: TGTGCCACTTCTCGATCTAAGGGGAGTCCGTTT.

The chain recombines TRBV6-8 with TRBJ2-7; possible D gene TRBD2, 6 bases. Trimming took 10 bases from V and 2 from J, leaving 21 bases between them. The CDR3 is made up of 15 amino acids. The germline V gene encodes CDR1 MNHGY and CDR2 SAAAGT. The CDR3 coding sequence is TGTGCCACCAGCAGCCCGTGGACGGGGGCCTACGAGCAGTACTTC. Residues: CATSSPWTGAYEQYF.

This clonotype was counted many times. The rearrangement links TRBV5-1 to TRBJ2-6; D is ambiguous. This CDR3 has 16 amino acids. Trimming left V 4 bases short and J 1 base short, with 12 bases between. Germline CDR1 SGHRS, CDR2 YFSETQ. DNA for the CDR3: TGCGCCAGCAGCGAAGGAGCCCCATCTGGGGCCAACGTCCTGACTTTC. This encodes CASSEGAPSGANVLTF.

The table lists this clonotype with a few counts. V is TRBV7-7 and J is TRBJ2-3; D possibly matches TRBD1 or TRBD2 (6 bases each). The CDR3 spans 16 residues. Trimming removed 5 bases at V and 1 base at J, with 16 bases between. Germline V gives CDR1 SSHAT, CDR2 FNYEAQ (reference sequence). The CDR3 loop is CASSLGGTPGTDTQYF. Here the CDR3 DNA reads TGTGCCAGCAGCCTAGGGGGGACCCCAGGCACAGATACGCAGTATTTT.

This clonotype occurred a few times. This chain connects TRBV7-9 to TRBJ1-1; D is possibly TRBD1 (5 bases). With 5 bases removed from V and 1 base from J, the gap between germline ends came to 11 bases. The CDR3 loop spans 14 amino acids. Germline values: CDR1 SEHNR, CDR2 FQNEAQ (reference sequence). The CDR3 region has the DNA TGTGCCAGCAGCGGGGGGGGGGGGAACACTGAAGCTTTCTTT. This codes for CASSGGGGNTEAFF.

This clonotype was counted between two and nine times. The chain combines TRBV7-9 with TRBJ1-5; 7 bases map to TRBD1. V dropped 1 base and J dropped 9; count of bases not matched to a gene: 9. The CDR3 length is 15 residues. Germline CDR1 reads SEHNR; CDR2 reads FQNEAQ (reference sequence). In nucleotides, the CDR3 is TGTGCCAGCAGCTTAGAGGACAGGTGGCAACCGCCCCAGCATTTT. It codes for CASSLEDRWQPPQHF.

In regard to this clonotype: This may be a read error, as it is one base from a much larger clone. The chain recombines TRBV6-5 with TRBJ2-3; 8 bases fit TRBD2. The CDR3 covers 16 residues. Germline-derived CDR1 and CDR2 are MNHEY and SVGAGI. In DNA form, the CDR3 reads TGTGCCAGCACATCTAGCGGGCTTACTAGCACAGGTACGCAGTATTTT. It specifies CASTSSGLTSTGTQYF.

The rearrangement uses TRBV2 and TRBJ2-7; maybe TRBD1 (6 bases). The CDR3 is 11 residues long. Germline V gene sequence: CDR1 SNHLY, CDR2 FYNNEI. V lost 5 bases and J lost 9, with 11 bases in between. CDR3 nucleotide sequence: TGTGCCAGCAGTCCGGACAGCTGGCAGTACTTC. Protein product: CASSPDSWQYF.

There are many counts of this clonotype. The chain combines TRBV7-9 with TRBJ2-1; 10 bases are shared with TRBD2. V trimming: 2 bases; J trimming: 7 bases; junction bases outside the gene matches: 5. CDR1 and CDR2 (germline): SEHNR, FQNEAQ (reference sequence). This CDR3 has 15 amino acids. CDR3 region: CASSLTASGSNEQFF. The DNA of the CDR3 is TGTGCCAGCAGCTTAACGGCTAGCGGGAGTAATGAGCAGTTCTTC. The variable domain in full, with the rest retrieved from reference TRBV7-9 and TRBJ2-1, is DTGVSQNPRHKITKRGQNVTFRCDPISEHNRLYWYRQTLGQGPEFLTYFQNEAQLEKSRLLSDRFSAERPKGSFSTLEIQRTEQGDSAMYLCASSLTASGSNEQFFGPGTRLTVL.

In this sample, this clonotype turned up many times. The DNA for the CDR3 is TGTGCCAGCAGCTTGGGCAGGGGAGGCACTGAAGCTTTCTTT. It encodes CASSLGRGGTEAFF. The V and J genes are TRBV7-3 and TRBJ1-1; D is perhaps TRBD1 (6 bases). From germline, CDR1 is SGHTA and CDR2 FQGTGA. This CDR3 region has 14 residues. V was cut by 3 bases and J by 4 bases, with 12 bases left in between.

In the case of this clonotype: The junction differs from germline at one of its ends, possibly a read error. The rearrangement links TRBV5-1 to TRBJ1-1; D may be TRBD1 (5 bases). Looked up from germline, CDR1 is SGHRS and CDR2 is YFSETQ. The CDR3 consists of 14 residues. The CDR3 DNA reads as TGCGCCAGCAGCTTGGAGGAGGGGAACACTGAAGCCGTCTTT. Its translation is CASSLEEGNTEAVF.

This clonotype was detected ten times or more. This chain uses TRBV6-5 with TRBJ1-4, with a weak D call TRBD1 (6 bases). Per germline, CDR1 MNHEY and CDR2 SVGAGI. The V end lost 4 bases, the J end lost 8 bases, and 11 bases lay between the germline ends. This CDR3 has 13 residues. The CDR3 nucleotides are TGTGCCAGCAGTTCGCAGGGGATGGAAAAACTGTTTTTT. It is translated as CASSSQGMEKLFF.

Note on this clonotype: A read error is likely, as this CDR3 ends without the conserved phenylalanine or tryptophan. The DNA is omitted, as the CDR3 cannot be located on it reliably, and the CDR3 follows TCRdb's listing. V gene TRBV20-1 combines with J gene TRBJ2-5; the table assigns TRBD1, which was not confirmed against the DNA. The germline V gene encodes CDR1 DFQATT and CDR2 SNEGSKA (reference sequence). The CDR3 adds up to 8 amino acids, both ends counted. CDR3 region: CSARAPGQ.

Turning to this clonotype: A much larger clonotype is one base distant, so this may be a read error. The chain carries TRBV5-1 and TRBJ2-2; tentatively, D is TRBD1 (5 bases). Germline assignment: CDR1 SGHRS and CDR2 YFSETQ. This CDR3 is 14 amino acids long. The ends were cut back, 3 bases at V and 4 bases at J, with 10 bases in the middle. The chain's CDR3 is CASSWGLSTGELFF. CDR3 sequence (DNA): TGCGCCAGCAGCTGGGGCCTCAGCACCGGGGAGCTGTTTTTT.

This clonotype occurred once. The chain has TRBV20-1 and TRBJ1-1; D is perhaps TRBD1 (5 bases). This CDR3 comprises 14 residues. V gave up 6 bases and J gave up 3 bases, with 17 bases separating them. The V gene's germline CDR1 is DFQATT and CDR2 SNEGSKA (reference sequence). CDR3 protein: CSATGGVRDTEAFF. Written as DNA, the CDR3 is TGCAGTGCCACCGGGGGAGTTAGGGACACTGAAGCTTTCTTT.

In this sample, this clonotype turned up once. The V gene is TRBV9, the J gene TRBJ2-1, with 12 nucleotides matching TRBD2. V lost 0 bases to trimming and J lost 4 bases; unmatched junction nucleotides: 5. The CDR3 sequence is 17 residues long. In germline, CDR1 is SGDLS, CDR2 YYNGEE. The DNA for the CDR3 is TGTGCCAGCAGCGTAGGCCCTAGCGGGAGGGTGTACAATGAGCAGTTCTTC. This gives the protein CASSVGPSGRVYNEQFF.

J is TRBJ2-6 and V is TRBV7-4; 12 bases line up with TRBD1. This CDR3 has 19 residues. Unmatched junction bases numbered 12, after V lost 5 bases and J lost 4 bases. In germline, CDR1 is SGHVT, CDR2 SQSDAQ. The chain's CDR3 is CASSQGDRGRVGGANVLTF. The CDR3 region has the DNA TGTGCCAGCAGCCAAGGGGACAGGGGGCGCGTAGGCGGGGCCAACGTCCTGACTTTC.

At least ten counts were recorded for this clonotype. This chain links TRBV20-1 with TRBJ1-2; D is unresolved. The CDR3 totals 13 residues. Trimming took 2 bases from V and 7 from J, leaving 14 bases between them. Germline CDR1 DFQATT, CDR2 SNEGSKA (reference sequence). The CDR3 region is CSARRGFSGGYTF. As DNA, the CDR3 is TGCAGTGCTAGACGGGGATTCTCGGGTGGCTACACCTTC.

This chain connects TRBV9 to TRBJ2-3; 11 bases map to TRBD2. The germline V gene has CDR1 SGDLS and CDR2 YYNGEE. This CDR3 is built from 19 residues. The CDR3 nucleotides are TGTGCTAGTGGTTTGGGTAGCGGGGGGGTTAGATCCCTCACAGATACGCAGTATTTT. It codes for CASGLGSGGVRSLTDTQYF.